The clone carrying this T cell receptor (beta chain) occurred a few times. The data are from a study of cytomegalovirus exposure and HLA in healthy donors. Germline CDR1 is LNHDA and CDR2 is SQIVND (reference sequence). The CDR3 totals 17 residues. V was cut by 3 bases and J by 0 bases, with 14 bases left in between. 13 Jbeta primers and 60 Vbeta primers were used for the PCR. Methods used by the authors: There were about 80 million unique TCR beta chains by a later count, and approximately 12 million of them were shared. Measured with immunoSEQ multiplex PCR; TCRdb has only the in-frame clones, and not every one. V, J and clone size were drawn from that table, and D and trimming were deduced from the DNA. This sample carries approximately 120,000 clones, around 81% of them seen once, and the ten largest clones take roughly 1.2%.

The clonotype was recovered from a female donor in good health and CMV-seronegative. The chain links TRBV19 to TRBJ2-2, with D perhaps TRBD2 (5 bases). Sequencing input: PBMCs. CDR3 protein: CASSISREPANTGELFF. The CDR3 DNA follows: TGTGCCAGTAGTATCTCCCGGGAACCTGCGAACACCGGGGAGCTGTTTTTT.